Below are 18 T cell receptor beta chains sequenced from a single sample in a study of T cell clonality in common variable immunodeficiency (dated by TCRdb to between 2014 and 2017). To prepare the library, the immunoSEQ multiplex PCR assay was applied. The table was pulled from immuneACCESS by TCRdb, which kept in-frame rearrangements only. Such tables lose some clones; where checked, under half of the loss comes from unresolved V genes, and the rest has no known cause. This sample contains about 44,000 clones, none of which is a singleton. Of the sample, less than 11% is held by the ten largest clones. Sequencing was done on a sample of peripheral blood mononuclear cells. The receptors stem from a person aged 18 to 75 in good health.

In this sample, this clone turned up many times. This CDR3 reads CSATEGNTEAFF. CDR3 DNA, as far as it was read: TGCAGTGCGACGGAGGGCAACACTGAA. This rearrangement joins TRBV20-1 to TRBJ1-1; the D is unclear. The read terminates 3 residues ahead of where the CDR3 ends, so the germline J gene completes it. Trimming took off 6 bases at V and 2 bases at J, with 10 bases between the two ends. Germline V gene data show CDR1 as DFQATT and CDR2 as SNEGSKA (reference sequence). The CDR3 runs to 12 residues.

This clone was seen repeatedly, ten times or more. The read terminates 3 residues ahead of where the CDR3 ends, so the germline J gene completes it. The chain recombines TRBV20-1 with TRBJ2-2; TRBD1 agrees at 7 bases. The length of the CDR3 is 14 residues. Trimming removed 6 bases from V and 4 bases from J; junction bases left unmatched: 8. Germline-derived CDR1 and CDR2 are DFQATT and SNEGSKA (reference sequence). CDR3 in amino acids: CSASKRGLTGELFF. Partial CDR3 DNA: TGCAGTGCCTCTAAAAGGGGGCTCACCGGGGAG.

Many counts were recorded for this clone. The read comes to an end 3 residues before the CDR3 does, leaving the germline J gene to fill in the end. The chain uses TRBV18 and TRBJ2-4; tentatively, D is TRBD1 (7 bases). V was clipped by 6 bases and J by 1 base, with 19 bases between them. CDR3 length: 17 amino acids. Germline-derived CDR1 and CDR2 are KGHSH and LQKENI. The CDR3 sequence is CASSLGQGGVAKNIQYF. Partial CDR3 DNA: TGTGCCAGCTCCCTAGGTCAGGGGGGTGTCGCCAAAAACATT.

The table lists this clone with many counts. Coverage ceases 3 residues before the CDR3 finishes, and the germline J gene fills in the end. V and J are TRBV29-1 and TRBJ2-5; possible D gene TRBD1, 6 bases. This CDR3 has 13 amino acids. The V gene's germline CDR1 is SQVTM and CDR2 ANQGSEA. V shed 1 base and J shed 1 base, with 7 bases lying between them. The DNA read from the CDR3 is TGCAGCGTTGAAGTGGGGGCCCAAGAGACC. Translation: CSVEVGAQET. The entire CDR3 is CSVEVGAQETQYF.

This clone was recorded many times. The germline gene is not matched at one end of the junction; a read error may be the cause. The DNA read from the CDR3 is TGCGCCAGCAGCCAAATTGTGGGACAGACTCCGTATGGC. It is translated as CASSQIVGQTPYG. The whole CDR3 is CASSQIVGQTPYGYTF. The chain uses TRBV4-2 and TRBJ1-2; 7 positions agree with TRBD1. The CDR3 end falls 3 residues outside the read, so it is completed with the germline J gene. Per germline, CDR1 LGHNA and CDR2 YNFKEQ. The CDR3 runs 16 residues.

This clone has at least ten counts. The read ends 3 residues shy of where the CDR3 ends; the end is completed using the germline J gene. The V gene is TRBV20-1, the J gene TRBJ1-2; D is possibly TRBD1 (6 bases). This CDR3 has 15 residues. The V and J ends lost 1 base and 4 bases respectively, with 16 bases between them. Germline V gene data show CDR1 as DFQATT and CDR2 as SNEGSKA (reference sequence). Incomplete CDR3 DNA: TGCAGTGCTAGAGGAGGGTACAGGGAGGTCTATGGC. Translated, it gives CSARGGYREVYG. From start to end, the CDR3 is CSARGGYREVYGYTF.

The sample holds many counts of this clone. The read stops 3 residues short of the end of the CDR3; the missing end is completed from the germline J gene. The chain carries TRBV20-1 and TRBJ1-1, with D tentatively TRBD1 (5 bases). Trimming removed 1 base at V and 3 bases at J, with 9 bases between. This CDR3 spans 13 amino acids. From germline, CDR1 is DFQATT and CDR2 SNEGSKA (reference sequence). The CDR3 loop reads CSARGGGDTEAFF. The CDR3 DNA, read in part, is TGCAGTGCTAGAGGGGGGGGAGACACTGAA.

This clone showed up many times. The read terminates 3 residues before the CDR3 end, so the remaining end is supplied by the germline J gene. The chain carries TRBV7-6 and TRBJ1-1; no clear D gene. V was trimmed by 2 bases and J by 0 bases, leaving 7 bases between them. The CDR3 consists of 14 residues. Germline CDR1 is SGHVS and CDR2 is FNYEAQ. CDR3 bases read: TGTGCCAGCAGCTTAAGGTACATGAACACTGAA. Translation: CASSLRYMNTE. The entire CDR3 protein reads CASSLRYMNTEAFF.

At least ten counts were recorded for this clone. The missing CDR3 end, 3 residues past where the read stops, is filled in from the germline J gene. V and J are TRBV7-8 and TRBJ2-1; 12 bases map to TRBD2. The CDR3 covers 18 residues. The trim removed 5 bases at V and 0 bases at J, leaving 8 bases unmatched. Germline lookup yields CDR1 SGHVS and CDR2 FQNEAQ. The CDR3 here is CASSPRTSGVSSYNEQFF. The covered CDR3 bases are TGTGCCAGCAGCCCCCGGACTAGCGGGGTAAGCTCCTACAATGAG.

This clone was counted ten times or more. The DNA ends 3 residues before the CDR3 does, and the rest of the CDR3 is filled in from the germline J gene. This chain joins TRBV7-2 and TRBJ2-5; a weak D match, TRBD2 (6 bases). Germline loops: CDR1 SGHTA, CDR2 FQGNSA. This CDR3 is built from 13 residues. V gave up 5 bases and J gave up 5 bases, with 12 bases separating them. The part of the CDR3 DNA that was read is TGTGCCAGCAGCCAAGGAGGGGTGGAGACC. It codes for CASSQGGVET. The whole CDR3 protein reads CASSQGGVETQYF.

This clone was seen at least ten times. The CDR3 is cut off 3 residues early in the read; its end comes from the germline J gene. J is TRBJ2-1 and V is TRBV12-3 or TRBV12-4, with 10 bases lining up with TRBD1. Unmatched junction bases numbered 8, after V lost 6 bases and J lost 6 bases. The CDR3 sequence is 15 residues long. The DNA read from the CDR3 is TGTGCCAGCAGCCCGACAGGGGGCCCGATCAATGAG. Encoded protein: CASSPTGGPINE. The CDR3, in full, reads CASSPTGGPINEQFF.

This clone was picked up many times. The read stops 3 residues short of the end of the CDR3; the missing end is completed from the germline J gene. The chain couples TRBV12-3 or TRBV12-4 to TRBJ2-2; 9 nucleotides line up with TRBD2. The CDR3 is 16 amino acids. Losses at the gene ends were 6 bases for V and 5 bases for J; bases not matched to a gene: 10. CDR3 DNA, as far as it was read: TGTGCCAGCAGACCCGACATAGCGGGGGCGACCGGGGAG. It yields the protein CASRPDIAGATGE. The entire CDR3 protein is CASRPDIAGATGELFF.

This clone was counted at least ten times. The CDR3 is cut off 3 residues early in the read; its end comes from the germline J gene. The chain has TRBV2 and TRBJ2-2, with 8 bases lining up with TRBD1. J was trimmed by 7 bases and V by 7 bases; bases with no gene match: 11. CDR1 and CDR2 from the germline V gene are SNHLY and FYNNEI. There are 15 residues in the CDR3. The covered CDR3 bases are TGTGCCAGCACCCACCGCAGGGGGCAGGACGGGGAG. This gives the protein CASTHRRGQDGE. The whole CDR3 protein reads CASTHRRGQDGELFF.

In its sample, this clone was seen many times. The read terminates 3 residues ahead of where the CDR3 ends, so the germline J gene completes it. The chain recombines TRBV5-6 with TRBJ1-3, with TRBD1 as a possible D gene (5 bases). This CDR3 comprises 15 residues. V gave up 3 bases and J gave up 2 bases, with 12 bases separating them. Germline loops: CDR1 SGHDT, CDR2 YYEEEE. The CDR3 loop reads CASSWWGGAGNTIYF. The DNA read from the CDR3 is TGTGCCAGCAGCTGGTGGGGGGGAGCTGGAAACACC.

This clone was seen many times. The read terminates 3 residues before the CDR3 end, so the remaining end is supplied by the germline J gene. The V gene is TRBV4-1, the J gene TRBJ1-2; D remains ambiguous. This CDR3 spans 14 amino acids. V lost 1 base to trimming and J lost 4 bases, with 10 bases between them. The V gene's germline CDR1 is MGHRA and CDR2 YSYEKL. Incomplete CDR3 DNA: TGCGCCAGCAGCCAAGGACTGCCCCCCTATGGC. Its protein product is CASSQGLPPYG. The whole CDR3 sequence is CASSQGLPPYGYTF.

This clone was counted at least ten times. The CDR3 end is not reached by the read, which stops 3 residues before it; the germline J gene fills it in. The chain joins TRBV11-2 to TRBJ2-1; tentatively, D is TRBD2 (5 bases). Germline V CDR1 and CDR2: SGHAT, FQNNGV. V lost 0 bases and J lost 9, with 9 bases in between. This CDR3 spans 13 amino acids. CDR3 sequence reads: CASSLEQAGEQFF. CDR3 DNA, as far as it was read: TGTGCCAGCAGCTTAGAGCAGGCGGGTGAG.

This clone was detected ten times or more. The sequenced fragment ends 3 residues before the CDR3 boundary, so the rest is inferred from the germline J gene. The chain combines TRBV20-1 with TRBJ1-5; tentative D call: TRBD1 (6 bases). The CDR3 totals 14 residues. From germline, CDR1 is DFQATT and CDR2 SNEGSKA (reference sequence). The V gene lost 5 bases and the J gene lost 1 base, with 12 bases spanning the gap. The CDR3 region is CSAPIGTSNQPQHF. Incomplete CDR3 DNA: TGCAGTGCTCCGATAGGGACAAGCAATCAGCCC.

This clone was counted many times. The CDR3 is cut off 3 residues early in the read; its end comes from the germline J gene. V and J are TRBV5-1 and TRBJ1-1; 7 nucleotides match TRBD1. Germline CDR1 SGHRS, CDR2 YFSETQ. This CDR3 contains 14 residues. Unmatched junction bases numbered 6, after V lost 0 bases and J lost 7 bases. The DNA read from the CDR3 is TGCGCCAGCAGCTTGGGGGGGACAGCCGGTGAA. Translation gives CASSLGGTAGE. The whole CDR3 is CASSLGGTAGEAFF.